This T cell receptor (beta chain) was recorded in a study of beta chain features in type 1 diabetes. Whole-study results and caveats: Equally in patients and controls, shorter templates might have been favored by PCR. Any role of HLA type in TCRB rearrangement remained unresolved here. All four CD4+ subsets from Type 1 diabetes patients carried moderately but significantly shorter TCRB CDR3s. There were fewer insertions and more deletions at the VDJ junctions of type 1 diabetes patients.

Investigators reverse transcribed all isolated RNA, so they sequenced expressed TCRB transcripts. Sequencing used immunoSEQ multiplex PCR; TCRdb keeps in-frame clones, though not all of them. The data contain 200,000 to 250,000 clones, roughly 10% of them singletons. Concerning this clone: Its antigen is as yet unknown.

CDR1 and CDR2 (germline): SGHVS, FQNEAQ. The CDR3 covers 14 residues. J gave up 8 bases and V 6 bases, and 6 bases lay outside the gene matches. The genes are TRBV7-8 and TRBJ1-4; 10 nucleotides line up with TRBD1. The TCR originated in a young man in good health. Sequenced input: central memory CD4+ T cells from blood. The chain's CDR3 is CASRRGTGEEKLFF. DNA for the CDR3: TGTGCCAGCAGGAGAGGGACAGGGGAGGAAAAACTGTTTTTT.